This T cell receptor beta chain was profiled in a study of T cell changes during pregnancy in multiple sclerosis (dated by TCRdb to 2018 to 2020). With regard to the full study: In women with multiple sclerosis, the researchers looked at how the T cell repertoire shifted as pregnancy progressed.

Remarks on this clone: There is no known antigen for this receptor. No base quality values were provided; no much bigger clone lies one nucleotide off.

The V end loses 2 bases and the J end loses 4 bases, and a stretch of 12 bases separates them. CDR1 and CDR2, looked up from the germline V gene, are MDHEN and SYDVKM. The CDR3 numbers 15 residues from cysteine through phenylalanine. The kept DNA is CDR3 alone, 45 bases in frame from the first base. The method was the immunoSEQ multiplex PCR assay. Entries here come from immuneACCESS through TCRdb and include only in-frame sequences with V and J called. Some clones fail to appear in such tables; in the studies checked, an unresolved V gene covers under half of the shortfall, and the cause of the remainder is unknown. This sample gives about 44,000 clones in total; roughly nine tenths of them show up just once. The top ten clonotypes cover under 0.7% of the sample.

This receptor was identified in a female donor with multiple sclerosis, enrolled in a pregnancy study. Here the chain combines TRBV28 and TRBJ1-5, and possibly TRBD1, on 5 matching bases. Specimen: CD4+ T cells from peripheral blood mononuclear cells, collected in the first trimester of pregnancy. In nucleotides, the sequence is TGTGCCAGCAGTTTAGCAGGGAGGAAGAATCAGCCCCAGCATTTT. Its protein reads: CASSLAGRKNQPQHF.